Listed here are 14 T cell receptor beta chains from one sample, sequenced in a study of shared clonotypes between healthy human individuals. The data were produced by immunoSEQ multiplex PCR, yet TCRdb's version contains in-frame clones alone and is incomplete. The sample has approximately 2.3 million clones; 90% to 95% are singletons. Specimen: naive CD4+ T cells from PBMCs. The subset is: CD45RA+ positively selected. Receptors were obtained from a man between 18 and 29 years old in good health. Some clones in this sample may be carry-over from other donors' samples.

The gene calls are TRBV28 and TRBJ1-5; D unresolved. CDR1 is MDHEN, CDR2 SYDVKM, per germline. The CDR3 sequence is 13 residues long. Trimming removed 8 bases at V and 9 bases at J, with 17 bases between. The DNA for the CDR3 is TGTGCCAGCCCCGGGCCTGGGGAATGGCCCCAGCATTTT. Its protein product is CASPGPGEWPQHF.

The chain links TRBV19 to TRBJ2-1, with 13 bases lining up with TRBD2. This CDR3 has 15 residues. Per the germline V gene, CDR1 is LNHDA and CDR2 is SQIVND (reference sequence). The V segment lost 6 bases and the J segment 4 bases; nucleotides outside the gene matches: 3. The CDR3 spells CASRRTSGGYNEQFF. As DNA, the CDR3 is TGTGCCAGTAGGCGGACTAGCGGGGGATACAATGAGCAGTTCTTC.

This clone was seen a handful of times. This chain links TRBV25-1 with TRBJ1-1; unclear D gene. The CDR3 consists of 15 residues. V was clipped by 1 base and J by 1 base, with 10 bases between them. The germline gives CDR1 MGHDK, CDR2 SYGVNS. Here the CDR3 reads CASSESYTGNTEAFF. CDR3 nucleotide sequence: TGTGCCAGCAGTGAATCCTACACGGGGAACACTGAAGCTTTCTTT.

The chain links TRBV7-6 to TRBJ1-1; D possibly corresponds to TRBD1 (5 bases). The CDR3 totals 14 residues. The V end lost 5 bases, the J end lost 3 bases, and 13 bases lay between the germline ends. CDR1 is SGHVS and CDR2 is FNYEAQ in the germline V gene. The CDR3 sequence is CASSPGRFDTEAFF. CDR3 sequence (DNA): TGTGCCAGCAGCCCGGGGCGATTTGACACTGAAGCTTTCTTT.

The DNA for the CDR3 is TGTGCCAGCAGTGTACCAGGCGCCTTGACGCAGTATTTT. This translates into CASSVPGALTQYF. This chain links TRBV6-5 with TRBJ2-3; the D is unclear. V dropped 5 bases and J dropped 9 bases, with 15 bases sitting between them. The V gene's germline CDR1 is MNHEY and CDR2 SVGAGI. The CDR3 loop spans 13 amino acids.

This clone has a handful of counts. The V and J genes are TRBV28 and TRBJ1-2; D gene ambiguous. The CDR3 is 13 residues long. CDR1 and CDR2 (germline): MDHEN, SYDVKM. V was cut by 5 bases and J by 8 bases, with 15 bases left in between. This chain's CDR3 is CASSTYGGLGYTF. As DNA, the CDR3 is TGTGCCAGCAGTACGTACGGCGGGCTCGGCTACACCTTC.

The chain joins TRBV9 to TRBJ2-3; 11 positions match TRBD2. The CDR3 has 16 amino acids. Germline lookup yields CDR1 SGDLS and CDR2 YYNGEE. J gave up 3 bases and V 0 bases, and 3 bases lay outside the gene matches. The CDR3 loop is CASSVGWTSGTDTQYF. The CDR3 DNA reads as TGTGCCAGCAGCGTAGGTTGGACTAGCGGGACAGATACGCAGTATTTT.

This clone occurred once. CDR3 region: CASSSDRDHEQYF. Written as DNA, the CDR3 is TGTGCCAGCAGCTCGGACAGGGACCACGAGCAGTACTTC. This sequence joins TRBV5-4 and TRBJ2-7; 8 bases agree with TRBD1. Trimming cost V 3 bases and J 5 bases; bases outside gene matches: 4. This CDR3 contains 13 residues. CDR1 is SGHNT and CDR2 is YYREEE in the germline V gene (reference sequence).

The chain couples TRBV7-8 to TRBJ2-2; TRBD2 matches 9 bases. The CDR3 totals 14 residues. The V and J ends lost 8 bases and 4 bases, in that order; junction bases with no gene match: 5. CDR1 is SGHVS and CDR2 is FQNEAQ in the germline V gene. CDR3 nucleotide sequence: TGTGCCAGCGGGGCTAGCGGGGTCACCGGGGAGCTGTTTTTT. This codes for CASGASGVTGELFF.

J is TRBJ1-2 and V is TRBV2; D is ambiguous. Trimming removed 5 bases from V and 4 bases from J, with 17 bases in between. This CDR3 has 15 residues. CDR1 and CDR2 from the germline V gene are SNHLY and FYNNEI. CDR3: CASSPRPRALYGYTF. The CDR3 coding sequence is TGTGCCAGCAGTCCCCGGCCGAGGGCGCTCTATGGCTACACCTTC.

The gene calls are TRBV19 and TRBJ2-2, with 8 bases aligning to TRBD1. The CDR3 runs 15 residues. Germline CDR1 reads LNHDA; CDR2 reads SQIVND (reference sequence). V lost 2 bases to trimming and J lost 5 bases; unmatched junction nucleotides: 4. CDR3 DNA: TGTGCCAGTAGTATAACAGGGGGAGAAACCGGGGAGCTGTTTTTT. Its translation: CASSITGGETGELFF.

The V and J genes are TRBV29-1 and TRBJ2-3, with a weak D call TRBD1 (6 bases). From germline, CDR1 is SQVTM and CDR2 ANQGSEA. This CDR3 region has 15 residues. V was clipped by 1 base and J by 0 bases, with 11 bases between them. CDR3 coding DNA: TGCAGCGTTGAAGGGCGGCAGGGGAGCACAGATACGCAGTATTTT. Its translation is CSVEGRQGSTDTQYF.

This chain connects TRBV27 to TRBJ2-6, with D hard to call. This CDR3 has 15 amino acids. Per the germline V gene, CDR1 is MNHEY and CDR2 is SMNVEV (reference sequence). V shed 3 bases and J shed 1 base, with 7 bases lying between them. The CDR3 DNA follows: TGTGCCAGCAGTTTTGATCGGTCTGGGGCCAACGTCCTGACTTTC. Its protein is CASSFDRSGANVLTF.

The V and J genes are TRBV27 and TRBJ2-7, with 12 positions matching TRBD2. This CDR3 contains 18 residues. J gave up 2 bases and V 4 bases, and 12 bases lay outside the gene matches. Germline values: CDR1 MNHEY, CDR2 SMNVEV (reference sequence). The CDR3 protein is CASSSRTSGKGFTYEQYF. The CDR3 DNA sequence: TGTGCCAGCAGTTCACGGACTAGCGGGAAGGGATTCACCTACGAGCAGTACTTC.